This T cell receptor beta chain was retrieved from a study of a mutant IDH1 vaccine in newly diagnosed glioma (dated by TCRdb to about 2021). Context from the whole study: Vaccination started 4-6 weeks after radiotherapy alone, or was given together with temozolomide cycles in the groups whose treatment included chemotherapy. The 30 to 40 treated patients were approximately 62% male and about 38% female, with a mean age of about 38 years. Before enrollment, patients had received standard therapy of radiotherapy alone, temozolomide alone, or radiochemotherapy with temozolomide; most received the combination. The week-35 safety follow-up took place at visit V12, and the week-47 end of study took place at visit V13. Peripheral blood was drawn at six visits: V03 (baseline), V05, V07, V10, V12 and V13. Longitudinal TCRB deep sequencing was performed for roughly 27 treated patients wherever samples were available for exploratory analyses.

From its cysteine to its phenylalanine, the CDR3 spans 16 amino acids. The retained sequence is limited to the CDR3, 48 bases, with the frame set at the first base. In the germline V gene, CDR1 corresponds to MNHNS and CDR2 to SASEGT. V is pruned by 3 bases and J by 2 bases, leaving 5 bases of the junction without a gene match. The meaning of the sample's time point label: week 35, safety follow-up. Each vaccine dose, consisting of 300 ug of a 20-mer mutant IDH1 peptide in Montanide, was administered subcutaneously with topical imiquimod. Across visits V03 through V10, patients got a total of eight vaccinations, given in weeks 1, 3, 5, 7, 11, 15, 19 and 23. Donors had newly diagnosed WHO grade 3 or 4 IDH1-mutant astrocytomas with loss of nuclear ATRX. The samples were drawn from NOA16, a multicentre, single-arm, open-label phase I trial in Germany that tested a mutant IDH1 peptide vaccine in humans for the first time. The DNeasy Blood and Tissue Kit was used to extract genomic DNA from EDTA blood for TCRB sequencing.

The library was obtained by the immunoSEQ multiplex PCR assay. Rearranged TCR beta chain sequences were amplified using the hsTCRB Kit according to the manufacturer's protocol. Sequencing of TCRB libraries was carried out on an Illumina MiSeq. In the authors' own workflow: Demultiplexing, trimming and gene mapping were performed with the kit vendor's proprietary platform. The clones in this table, taken by TCRdb from immuneACCESS, are in-frame only. Not every clone is retained; where verified, under half of the shortfall comes from an unresolved V gene, and the cause of the rest is unknown. The D gene and trimming were derived from the DNA, and the V and J assignments and clone size from that table. The sample data list roughly 69,000 clones, and more than 85% of these were observed just once. The ten largest make up about 2% of the sample. Only one count was recorded for this clone. What this receptor recognizes is not known. One base away there is no much larger clone; base qualities are not given.

Overall results and qualifications from the work: According to the authors, sample limitations meant that analyses of patient blood samples could not be reproduced. Pseudoprogression seemed to be unrelated to changes in the top peripheral T cell clonotypes found by TCRB sequencing. Availability determined which PBMC samples were chosen for TCRB deep sequencing. Immune responses induced by the vaccine were seen in approximately 93% of patients across multiple MHC alleles.

This sample comprised PBMCs, obtained from a glioma patient whose treatment included an IDH1 peptide vaccine. The origin of this receptor is a man aged 30 to 45 with glioma. The V and J segments used are TRBV6-1 and TRBJ2-1, with 9 bases in between that match TRBD2. CDR3 loop: CASSDPSSGAYNEQFF. The DNA sequence is TGTGCCAGCAGTGACCCTTCTAGCGGGGCCTACAATGAGCAGTTCTTC.